This passage covers 27 T cell receptor beta chains from one sample sequenced in a study of OX40 agonist ivuxolimab in advanced cancers. TCRdb's table, derived via immunoSEQ multiplex PCR, lists solely in-frame clones and lacks some. The table includes nearly 110,000 clones, approximately 90% detected once. The sequenced sample was CD4+ or CD8+ T cells sorted from blood, obtained in a trial of the OX40 agonist ivuxolimab. The source of these receptors is an adult with an advanced solid tumor such as melanoma, head and neck, liver or kidney cancer.

This clone was seen just once. This chain joins TRBV30 and TRBJ2-7, with D possibly TRBD1 on 6 matching bases. V dropped 7 bases and J dropped 4 bases, with 14 bases sitting between them. The CDR3 length is 12 residues. Looked up from germline, CDR1 is GTSNPN and CDR2 is SVGIG (reference sequence). CDR3 region: CASGLRGYEQYF. The DNA of the CDR3 is TGTGCCTCGGGCCTCAGGGGTTACGAGCAGTACTTC. Together with reference TRBV30 and TRBJ2-7, the CDR3 gives the full variable domain: SQTIHQWPATLVQPVGSPLSLECTVEGTSNPNLYWYRQAAGRGLQLLFYSVGIGQISSEVPQNLSASRPQDRQFILSSKKLLLSDSGFYLCASGLRGYEQYFGPGTRLTVT.

V and J are TRBV7-2 and TRBJ2-7; the D call may be TRBD1 or TRBD2 (5 bases each). Per the germline V gene, CDR1 is SGHTA and CDR2 is FQGNSA. This CDR3 comprises 14 residues. Trimming stripped 1 base from V and 4 bases from J, with 11 bases between. The CDR3 sequence: CASSLVREQYEQYF. As DNA, the CDR3 is TGTGCCAGCAGCTTAGTCAGGGAGCAATACGAGCAGTACTTC.

The chain uses TRBV7-9 and TRBJ1-6; D gene uncertain. V gave up 10 bases and J gave up 5 bases, with 15 bases separating them. Germline V gene data show CDR1 as SEHNR and CDR2 as FQNEAQ (reference sequence). The CDR3 runs to 14 residues. CDR3 nucleotides: TGTGCCACCCGGAAGAATTCGAATAATTCACCCCTCCACTTT. The encoded protein is CATRKNSNNSPLHF.

In this sample, this clone turned up a few times. V gene TRBV28 combines with J gene TRBJ1-6; 8 bases are shared with TRBD1. CDR1 and CDR2 (germline): MDHEN, SYDVKM. The CDR3 covers 16 residues. The junction had 11 bases not matched to a gene; V was cut back by 7 bases and J by 6 bases. The CDR3 region is CASILGQGMLNSPLHF. DNA of the CDR3: TGTGCCAGCATCCTCGGACAGGGAATGCTTAATTCACCCCTCCACTTT.

The chain links TRBV4-1 to TRBJ1-3, with D possibly matching TRBD1 (5 bases). The CDR3 loop spans 17 amino acids. V was trimmed by 1 base and J by 2 bases, leaving 15 bases between them. CDR1 and CDR2 from the germline V gene are MGHRA and YSYEKL. The CDR3, as DNA: TGCGCCAGCAGCCAAGGGGTTGGGGGTCGTGCTGGAAACACCATATATTTT. It codes for CASSQGVGGRAGNTIYF.

This chain joins TRBV19 and TRBJ1-1; unclear D gene. The CDR3 consists of 15 residues. Germline loops: CDR1 LNHDA, CDR2 SQIVND (reference sequence). Trimming pared 1 base from V and 6 bases from J, leaving 15 bases between. The CDR3 region is CASSIGVAVAAEAFF. The CDR3 bases are TGTGCCAGTAGTATAGGGGTTGCCGTTGCGGCTGAAGCTTTCTTT.

The J gene is TRBJ1-1, the V gene TRBV28; the D gene is possibly TRBD1 (5 bases). The CDR3 spans 12 residues. Trimming pared 5 bases from V and 11 bases from J, leaving 15 bases between. The germline V gene has CDR1 MDHEN and CDR2 SYDVKM. The CDR3 nucleotides read TGTGCCAGCAGTCTCCGGGACCGAGAGGCTTTCTTT. As protein: CASSLRDREAFF.

The rearrangement links TRBV5-1 to TRBJ2-2; no reliable D call. CDR3 length: 15 residues. Germline CDR1 and CDR2: SGHRS and YFSETQ. The germline V and J ends were trimmed by 0 bases and 0 bases, with 6 bases remaining between them. CDR3 sequence reads: CASSLDPSNTGELFF. In DNA, the CDR3 is TGCGCCAGCAGCTTGGACCCCTCGAACACCGGGGAGCTGTTTTTT.

The J gene is TRBJ2-2, the V gene TRBV7-8; D is undetermined. The CDR3 runs 16 residues. CDR1 is SGHVS, CDR2 FQNEAQ, per germline. Trimming cost V 1 base and J 0 bases, with 9 bases left between them. The DNA of the CDR3 is TGTGCCAGCAGCTTAGGAGCAACGACGAACACCGGGGAGCTGTTTTTT. Translating gives CASSLGATTNTGELFF.

The V and J genes are TRBV5-6 and TRBJ1-5; 7 bases are shared with TRBD1. The CDR3 length is 14 residues. CDR1 is SGHDT, CDR2 YYEEEE, per germline. Trimming cost V 3 bases and J 2 bases; bases outside gene matches: 2. This chain's CDR3 is CASSSRGGNQPQHF. CDR3 in DNA: TGTGCCAGCAGCTCCAGGGGGGGCAATCAGCCCCAGCATTTT.

This clone has only a few counts. The rearrangement joins TRBV28 to TRBJ1-1; 7 bases match TRBD1. CDR1 is MDHEN and CDR2 is SYDVKM in the germline V gene. The CDR3 covers 14 residues. Unmatched junction bases numbered 8, after V lost 4 bases and J lost 6 bases. Written as DNA, the CDR3 is TGTGCCAGCAGTTCCAGGGGGATGCGGGCTGAAGCTTTCTTT. Translated: CASSSRGMRAEAFF.

The rearrangement links TRBV2 to TRBJ2-1, with 9 bases lining up with TRBD1. CDR1 and CDR2 (germline): SNHLY, FYNNEI. V shed 10 bases and J 2 bases; nucleotides not matched to a gene: 6. This CDR3 is 14 amino acids long. The CDR3 nucleotides are TGTGCCAACCCGAGGGACAGGGCCTACAATGAGCAGTTCTTC. Amino acid sequence: CANPRDRAYNEQFF.

The rearrangement uses TRBV20-1 and TRBJ2-3; no clear D gene. This CDR3 is 11 amino acids long. Germline assignment: CDR1 DFQATT and CDR2 SNEGSKA (reference sequence). Trimming took off 3 bases at V and 11 bases at J, with 12 bases between the two ends. The CDR3: CSASGPVVQYF. CDR3 bases: TGCAGTGCTAGCGGGCCAGTGGTGCAGTATTTT.

The rearrangement uses TRBV6-5 and TRBJ1-6; 9 nucleotides line up with TRBD1. Germline-derived CDR1 and CDR2 are MNHEY and SVGAGI. V dropped 7 bases and J dropped 9; count of bases not matched to a gene: 7. The CDR3 is made up of 14 amino acids. Here the CDR3 reads CASTEGQGSSPLHF. The DNA of the CDR3 is TGTGCCAGCACCGAGGGACAGGGTAGTTCACCCCTCCACTTT.

A single count supports this clone. The chain is built from TRBV30 and TRBJ2-7; TRBD1 matches 11 bases. This CDR3 comprises 14 residues. Germline lookup yields CDR1 GTSNPN and CDR2 SVGIG (reference sequence). V lost 5 bases, J lost 2 bases, and 5 bases stayed unmatched. CDR3: CAWAPGQGAYEQYF. The CDR3 DNA follows: TGTGCCTGGGCTCCGGGACAGGGGGCCTACGAGCAGTACTTC. The full variable domain, with the rest looked up from reference TRBV30 and TRBJ2-7, is SQTIHQWPATLVQPVGSPLSLECTVEGTSNPNLYWYRQAAGRGLQLLFYSVGIGQISSEVPQNLSASRPQDRQFILSSKKLLLSDSGFYLCAWAPGQGAYEQYFGPGTRLTVT.

CDR3 nucleotides: TGTGCCAGTAGTTCCTCCGGGACAGGGTCCTACGAGCAGTACTTC. It is translated as CASSSSGTGSYEQYF. The chain is built from TRBV19 and TRBJ2-7; 9 bases match TRBD1. Germline V gene lookup returns CDR1 LNHDA and CDR2 SQIVND (reference sequence). CDR3 size: 15 residues. V lost 5 bases, J lost 1 base, and 6 bases stayed unmatched.

The chain employs TRBV6-1 and TRBJ2-6; 7 nucleotides align to TRBD1. The V and J ends lost 6 bases and 3 bases, in that order; junction bases with no gene match: 5. This CDR3 has 15 residues. Germline CDR1 and CDR2: MNHNS and SASEGT. The CDR3 DNA sequence: TGTGCCAGCAGGGGCACAGGGGTTGGGGCCAACGTCCTGACTTTC. The encoded protein is CASRGTGVGANVLTF.

This clone was detected once. The chain links TRBV10-1 to TRBJ1-2; no reliable D call. In germline, CDR1 is WNHNN, CDR2 SYGVQD (reference sequence). This CDR3 contains 13 residues. Trimming removed 2 bases at V and 8 bases at J, with 12 bases between. CDR3 in amino acids: CASSEARKWGYTF. In nucleotides, the CDR3 is TGCGCCAGCAGTGAGGCAAGAAAATGGGGCTACACCTTC.

This chain uses TRBV19 with TRBJ1-3; a weak D match, TRBD1 (5 bases). CDR1 LNHDA and CDR2 SQIVND come from the germline V gene (reference sequence). V lost 3 bases and J 7 bases, leaving 13 bases between the germline ends. The CDR3 has 14 residues. The CDR3 sequence is CASSMGTEENTIYF. The CDR3 DNA reads TGTGCCAGTAGTATGGGGACCGAGGAGAACACCATATATTTT.

This chain joins TRBV28 and TRBJ2-3; 9 nucleotides match TRBD2. V shed 3 bases and J 6 bases; nucleotides not matched to a gene: 7. The germline V gene has CDR1 MDHEN and CDR2 SYDVKM. This CDR3 region has 15 residues. The CDR3 region is CASSFAGGNQDTQYF. In DNA form, the CDR3 reads TGTGCCAGCAGTTTCGCGGGGGGGAACCAGGATACGCAGTATTTT.

This chain connects TRBV7-2 to TRBJ1-1, with 11 bases aligning to TRBD1. V shed 3 bases, J shed 8 bases, and the junction held 8 bases outside the gene matches. From germline, CDR1 is SGHTA and CDR2 FQGNSA. The CDR3 runs 15 residues. Written as DNA, the CDR3 is TGTGCCAGCAGCTTTGGCACCGGGACAGGGGGAGAAGCTTTCTTT. It codes for CASSFGTGTGGEAFF.

In this sample, this clone turned up a few times. The rearrangement joins TRBV28 to TRBJ1-2, with D perhaps TRBD1 (6 bases). This CDR3 contains 13 residues. Looked up from germline, CDR1 is MDHEN and CDR2 is SYDVKM. V lost 4 bases, J lost 4 bases, and 10 bases lay in between. This CDR3 is CASSSGQPYGYTF. CDR3 coding DNA: TGTGCCAGCAGTTCTGGACAGCCCTATGGCTACACCTTC.

The chain carries TRBV7-2 and TRBJ2-7, with TRBD1 matching over 7 bases. The CDR3 length is 17 residues. Germline V gene lookup returns CDR1 SGHTA and CDR2 FQGNSA. Trimming removed 3 bases from V and 2 bases from J; junction bases left unmatched: 13. This CDR3 reads CASSFVGAGTVPYEQYF. As DNA, the CDR3 is TGTGCCAGCAGCTTTGTAGGGGCCGGGACAGTGCCCTACGAGCAGTACTTC.

This chain connects TRBV7-9 to TRBJ1-1, with a tentative D call TRBD1 (6 bases). Germline V gene sequence: CDR1 SEHNR, CDR2 FQNEAQ (reference sequence). The ends were cut back, 7 bases at V and 1 base at J, with 13 bases in the middle. This CDR3 comprises 14 residues. The CDR3 DNA reads as TGTGCCAGCATGACCGGGACATCGAACACTGAAGCTTTCTTT. Translated, it gives CASMTGTSNTEAFF.

The chain is built from TRBV27 and TRBJ1-2, with D possibly matching TRBD1 (6 bases). CDR3 length: 14 residues. Between the trimmed V and J ends, which lost 3 bases and 7 bases, there was a span of 15 bases. Germline V gene sequence: CDR1 MNHEY, CDR2 SMNVEV (reference sequence). CDR3 residues: CASSFAQGSSGYTF. For the CDR3, the DNA is TGTGCCAGCAGTTTCGCACAGGGTAGTTCTGGCTACACCTTC.

This chain links TRBV30 with TRBJ2-1, with D possibly being TRBD1 or TRBD2 (5 bases each). V dropped 5 bases and J dropped 0 bases, with 17 bases sitting between them. The CDR3 has 16 residues. CDR1 and CDR2 (germline): GTSNPN, SVGIG (reference sequence). Written as DNA, the CDR3 is TGTGCCTGGCTTTCCTGGGACCCGAGCTCCTACAATGAGCAGTTCTTC. Encoded protein: CAWLSWDPSSYNEQFF.

The chain uses TRBV28 and TRBJ1-2, with D tentatively TRBD1 (6 bases). The germline V gene encodes CDR1 MDHEN and CDR2 SYDVKM. CDR3 length equals 14 residues. V lost 2 bases and J lost 6, with 13 bases in between. Here the CDR3 DNA reads TGTGCCAGCAGTTTAGGGGGGGCGCTTGATGGCTACACCTTC. Encoded protein: CASSLGGALDGYTF.